One sample yielded the 27 T cell receptor beta chains listed below, sequenced in a study of CD4 T cell repertoires in COVID-19. Sequencing was done directly on freshly isolated, uncultured memory T cells. Using immunoSEQ multiplex PCR, the repertoire was profiled, and TCRdb retains in-frame clones only, with some absent. The sample includes 20,000 to 25,000 clones, over 75% of them seen just once. Sequencing used central memory CD4+ T cells from blood, obtained before the COVID-19 pandemic. All receptors come from a human donor who had COVID-19.

This chain connects TRBV28 to TRBJ2-1; no reliable D call. Germline lookup yields CDR1 MDHEN and CDR2 SYDVKM. The CDR3 totals 15 residues. Trimming left V 1 base short and J 9 bases short, with 16 bases between. The CDR3 nucleotides are TGTGCCAGCAGTTTATTAGGTACTAATCACGTTGAGCAGTTCTTC. Residues: CASSLLGTNHVEQFF.

V gene TRBV5-1 combines with J gene TRBJ2-7; D not certain. CDR1 and CDR2 (germline): SGHRS, YFSETQ. The V end lost 3 bases, the J end lost 3 bases, and 13 bases lay between the germline ends. This CDR3 region has 14 residues. CDR3 loop: CASSSARQGYEQYF. For the CDR3, the DNA is TGCGCCAGCAGCTCAGCCAGACAAGGCTACGAGCAGTACTTC.

This sequence joins TRBV12-5 and TRBJ1-1; weak D call: TRBD1 (6 bases). With 5 bases removed from V and 7 bases from J, the gap between germline ends came to 17 bases. This CDR3 has 14 residues. Germline loops: CDR1 LGHNT, CDR2 FRNRAP. The CDR3, as DNA: TGTGCTAGTGGTGCCCAACAGGGACGAAATGAAGCTTTCTTT. Amino acid sequence: CASGAQQGRNEAFF.

The chain links TRBV6-1 to TRBJ2-7; TRBD1 aligns across 10 bases. CDR3 size: 16 residues. V shed 2 bases and J 5 bases; nucleotides not matched to a gene: 9. The germline V gene has CDR1 MNHNS and CDR2 SASEGT. The CDR3 is CASSELRRQGANEQYF. In DNA, the CDR3 is TGTGCCAGCAGTGAACTAAGGAGACAGGGGGCCAACGAGCAGTACTTC.

The rearrangement links TRBV11-2 to TRBJ2-7; D possibly corresponds to TRBD1 (5 bases). Per germline, CDR1 SGHAT and CDR2 FQNNGV. V was cut by 1 base and J by 1 base, with 14 bases left in between. The CDR3 has 16 amino acids. CDR3 loop: CASSLAPRAGSYEQYF. DNA of the CDR3: TGTGCCAGCAGCTTAGCCCCCCGGGCAGGGTCCTACGAGCAGTACTTC.

The rearrangement uses TRBV28 and TRBJ1-1, with unresolved D. The CDR3 is made up of 12 amino acids. The germline V gene has CDR1 MDHEN and CDR2 SYDVKM. The ends were cut back, 6 bases at V and 0 bases at J, with 5 bases in the middle. CDR3 loop: CASRFMNTEAFF. The CDR3 region has the DNA TGTGCCAGCAGATTTATGAACACTGAAGCTTTCTTT.

The chain joins TRBV21-1 to TRBJ2-6; TRBD1, the table's D call, was not compared with the DNA. TRBV21-1 is described as a pseudogene. CDR3 length equals 20 residues. This CDR3 is CASSAPGAGLASSGANVLTF. In nucleotides, the CDR3 is TGTGCCAGCAGCGCCCCAGGGGCAGGCCTTGCGAGCTCTGGGGCCAACGTCCTGACTTTC.

This CDR3 reads CSVDRGQGDTQYF. For the CDR3, the DNA is TGCAGCGTCGACAGGGGGCAGGGAGATACGCAGTATTTT. V gene TRBV29-1 combines with J gene TRBJ2-3, with TRBD1 identical over 10 bases. This CDR3 comprises 13 residues. The trim removed 6 bases at V and 5 bases at J, leaving 5 bases unmatched. Germline CDR1 SQVTM, CDR2 ANQGSEA.

The chain is built from TRBV6-1 and TRBJ2-7; D call uncertain. The CDR3 runs to 12 residues. V gave up 7 bases and J gave up 6 bases, with 13 bases separating them. From germline, CDR1 is MNHNS and CDR2 SASEGT. The CDR3 region has the DNA TGTGCCAGCACCCTTACTTCTGGCGAGCAGTACTTC. It encodes CASTLTSGEQYF.

The V and J genes are TRBV10-3 and TRBJ1-2, with TRBD1 matching over 8 bases. Trimming cost V 3 bases and J 12 bases; bases outside gene matches: 9. The length of the CDR3 is 13 residues. Germline V CDR1 and CDR2: ENHRY, SYGVKD. The CDR3 spells CAISDPGQEANTF. CDR3 DNA: TGTGCCATCAGTGACCCGGGACAGGAAGCTAACACCTTC.

This rearrangement joins TRBV6-1 to TRBJ2-1, with 13 bases that match TRBD2. Germline V gene lookup returns CDR1 MNHNS and CDR2 SASEGT. The CDR3 length is 17 residues. V was pared by 2 bases and J by 8 bases, with 9 bases of the junction left unmatched. The CDR3 bases are TGTGCCAGCAGTGAATCCCGGACTAGCGGGGGATTCGATGAGCAGTTCTTC. This codes for CASSESRTSGGFDEQFF.

This chain connects TRBV18 to TRBJ2-7, with D perhaps TRBD2 (6 bases). Per germline, CDR1 KGHSH and CDR2 LQKENI. This CDR3 has 16 amino acids. V was trimmed by 2 bases and J by 3 bases, leaving 17 bases between them. The CDR3 sequence: CASSPSILGEDYEQYF. The CDR3 coding sequence is TGTGCCAGCTCACCATCTATATTAGGGGAGGACTACGAGCAGTACTTC. The variable domain in full, completed from reference TRBV18 and TRBJ2-7, reads NAGVMQNPRHLVRRRGQEARLRCSPMKGHSHVYWYRQLPEEGLKFMVYLQKENIIDESGMPKERFSAEFPKEGPSILRIQQVVRGDSAAYFCASSPSILGEDYEQYFGPGTRLTVT.

This clone was seen a few times. The V and J genes are TRBV6-1 and TRBJ1-1, with 7 bases identical to TRBD1. This CDR3 spans 12 amino acids. Germline trimming cut 8 bases from V and 1 base from J; bases unmatched to any gene: 1. Germline V gene sequence: CDR1 MNHNS, CDR2 SASEGT. The chain's CDR3 is CASWDRNTEAFF. CDR3 DNA sequence: TGTGCCAGCTGGGACAGGAACACTGAAGCTTTCTTT.

The chain combines TRBV19 with TRBJ1-5, with 7 bases identical to TRBD1. The CDR3 is 17 residues long. Germline loops: CDR1 LNHDA, CDR2 SQIVND (reference sequence). Trimming at V came to 2 bases and at J to 3 bases, leaving 10 bases not matched to a gene. As DNA, the CDR3 is TGTGCCAGTAGTATAAGGCGAGGGACAGACCTCAATCAGCCCCAGCATTTT. Translation gives CASSIRRGTDLNQPQHF.

The chain employs TRBV28 and TRBJ2-1, with TRBD1 matching over 10 bases. The CDR3 is 16 residues long. The V gene end was trimmed by 10 bases and the J gene end by 5 bases; junction bases not matched to a gene: 14. The germline gives CDR1 MDHEN, CDR2 SYDVKM. CDR3 in amino acids: CAIGSGAGQGHNEQFF. DNA for the CDR3: TGTGCCATCGGATCTGGGGCGGGACAGGGGCACAATGAGCAGTTCTTC.

The rearrangement uses TRBV19 and TRBJ2-2; possibly TRBD1 for D (5 bases). V dropped 7 bases and J dropped 0 bases, with 9 bases sitting between them. The CDR3 spans 14 residues. The V gene's germline CDR1 is LNHDA and CDR2 SQIVND (reference sequence). The CDR3 sequence: CASKGRANTGELFF. The CDR3 bases are TGTGCCAGTAAGGGCAGGGCGAACACCGGGGAGCTGTTTTTT. The full variable domain, its missing parts supplied by reference TRBV19 and TRBJ2-2, is DGGITQSPKYLFRKEGQNVTLSCEQNLNHDAMYWYRQDPGQGLRLIYYSQIVNDFQKGDIAEGYSVSREKKESFPLTVTSAQKNPTAFYLCASKGRANTGELFFGEGSRLTVL.

V usage is TRBV5-4 and J usage is TRBJ2-7; 11 nucleotides match TRBD2. Trimming took 1 base from V and 3 from J; bases not matched to a gene: 0. Germline V gene sequence: CDR1 SGHNT, CDR2 YYREEE (reference sequence). The CDR3 totals 14 residues. The CDR3 DNA reads as TGTGCCAGCAGCTTGACTAGCGGGAGCTACGAGCAGTACTTC. This encodes CASSLTSGSYEQYF.

The rearrangement joins TRBV27 to TRBJ1-2; D remains ambiguous. The CDR3 is 14 residues long. The V and J ends lost 7 bases and 7 bases respectively, with 19 bases between them. Germline loops: CDR1 MNHEY, CDR2 SMNVEV (reference sequence). This CDR3 reads CASTLRGGQSGYTF. The CDR3 coding sequence is TGTGCCAGCACCCTAAGAGGAGGGCAAAGTGGCTACACCTTC.

This rearrangement joins TRBV6-6 to TRBJ1-3; 9 bases line up with TRBD1. J gave up 6 bases and V 6 bases, and 9 bases lay outside the gene matches. CDR1 and CDR2 (germline): MNHNY, SVGAGI (reference sequence). The CDR3 is made up of 15 amino acids. The CDR3: CASSPPDRGENTIYF. DNA of the CDR3: TGTGCCAGCAGCCCTCCGGACAGGGGCGAAAACACCATATATTTT.

The rearrangement joins TRBV29-1 to TRBJ2-1; 13 bases align to TRBD2. CDR1 and CDR2 from the germline V gene are SQVTM and ANQGSEA. V lost 5 bases, J lost 9 bases, and 7 bases stayed unmatched. The CDR3 totals 14 residues. The CDR3 loop reads CSVMTSGRSSEQFF. DNA of the CDR3: TGCAGCGTTATGACTAGCGGGAGGTCGAGTGAGCAGTTCTTC.

The chain links TRBV19 to TRBJ2-7; 8 bases line up with TRBD2. The germline V gene encodes CDR1 LNHDA and CDR2 SQIVND (reference sequence). V was pared by 6 bases and J by 0 bases, with 4 bases of the junction left unmatched. This CDR3 has 14 residues. CDR3 in amino acids: CASSASGGSYEQYF. The DNA for the CDR3 is TGTGCCAGTAGCGCGAGCGGGGGCTCCTACGAGCAGTACTTC.

The genes are TRBV9 and TRBJ2-5; 10 positions match TRBD2. V lost 1 base to trimming and J lost 3 bases; unmatched junction nucleotides: 3. CDR1 is SGDLS, CDR2 YYNGEE, per germline. CDR3 length equals 15 residues. The chain's CDR3 is CASSVSLAGEETQYF. CDR3 DNA: TGTGCCAGCAGCGTAAGCCTAGCGGGAGAAGAGACCCAGTACTTC.

This clone was seen only once. The rearrangement uses TRBV11-3 and TRBJ2-3, with TRBD2 as a possible D gene (6 bases). The CDR3 is 15 residues long. The germline V gene encodes CDR1 SGHNT and CDR2 YENEEA. The V end lost 5 bases, the J end lost 6 bases, and 18 bases lay between the germline ends. The DNA for the CDR3 is TGTGCCAGCAGCGCCGGGACTGGAGGATGGGATACGCAGTATTTT. Protein product: CASSAGTGGWDTQYF.

The CDR3 region has the DNA TGTGCCAGCAGTTACTTCAGCGGGAGAGAGACCCAGTACTTC. Amino acids: CASSYFSGRETQYF. V and J are TRBV28 and TRBJ2-5; 8 positions agree with TRBD2. J gave up 4 bases and V 4 bases, and 5 bases lay outside the gene matches. This CDR3 region has 14 residues. Per germline, CDR1 MDHEN and CDR2 SYDVKM. Full variable domain (outside the CDR3, taken from reference TRBV28 and TRBJ2-5): DVKVTQSSRYLVKRTGEKVFLECVQDMDHENMFWYRQDPGLGLRLIYFSYDVKMKEKGDIPEGYSVSREKKERFSLILESASTNQTSMYLCASSYFSGRETQYFGPGTRLLVL.

This clone appeared a single time. V gene TRBV5-1 combines with J gene TRBJ2-5, with TRBD2 identical over 12 bases. The J call may be incorrect, as the DNA end agrees better with TRBJ2-7. The CDR3 contains 14 residues. Germline V gene sequence: CDR1 SGHRS, CDR2 YFSETQ. CDR3 sequence (DNA): TGCGCCAGCAGCCGGACTAGCGGGACCTACGAGCAGTACTTC. This sequence encodes CASSRTSGTYEQYF.

V usage is TRBV7-9 and J usage is TRBJ1-2; D is perhaps TRBD1 (5 bases). Germline CDR1 SEHNR, CDR2 FQNEAQ (reference sequence). V dropped 1 base and J dropped 4 bases, with 10 bases sitting between them. CDR3 length: 14 amino acids. The CDR3 nucleotides read TGTGCCAGCAGCTTAGGGTCCGGGGGCTATGGCTACACCTTC. Residues: CASSLGSGGYGYTF.

The V gene is TRBV13, the J gene TRBJ1-1, with TRBD1 as a possible D gene (6 bases). The germline gives CDR1 PRHDT, CDR2 FYEKMQ (reference sequence). V lost 6 bases and J lost 7, with 18 bases in between. This CDR3 contains 14 residues. DNA for the CDR3: TGTGCCAGCAGTCATCCAGGGGTAGTGTTTGAAGCTTTCTTT. This translates into CASSHPGVVFEAFF.